What follows is one T cell receptor beta chain and its context. These data are taken from a study of blood T cell repertoires in COVID-19. Study details: COVID-19 samples, acute and convalescent, were from the United States, Italy and Spain. PBMCs, B-cell-depleted T cells, or T cells were the source of the cDNA or gDNA that made up the material.

The CDR3 is made up of 17 amino acids. Germline CDR1 SGHNT, CDR2 YYREEE (reference sequence). The V and J ends lost 0 bases and 8 bases, in that order; junction bases with no gene match: 12. In the original analysis: Using reference gene primer amplification, nucleated cell counts were estimated. Method: immunoSEQ multiplex PCR; TCRdb's copy keeps in-frame clones and lacks some. V and J calls and clone size are those listed in that table; D and trimming were worked out from the DNA. Of approximately 230,000 clones in the sample, around 84% are singletons; the top ten hold less than 20%. This receptor was identified in a man aged 25 to 40 with active or convalescent COVID-19. Sequencing was performed on peripheral blood. This rearrangement joins TRBV5-4 to TRBJ2-1; 9 bases fit TRBD2. For the CDR3, the DNA is TGTGCCAGCAGCTTGGGTGTGCTAGCGGGACTTCATGATGAGCAGTTCTTC. Translating gives CASSLGVLAGLHDEQFF.